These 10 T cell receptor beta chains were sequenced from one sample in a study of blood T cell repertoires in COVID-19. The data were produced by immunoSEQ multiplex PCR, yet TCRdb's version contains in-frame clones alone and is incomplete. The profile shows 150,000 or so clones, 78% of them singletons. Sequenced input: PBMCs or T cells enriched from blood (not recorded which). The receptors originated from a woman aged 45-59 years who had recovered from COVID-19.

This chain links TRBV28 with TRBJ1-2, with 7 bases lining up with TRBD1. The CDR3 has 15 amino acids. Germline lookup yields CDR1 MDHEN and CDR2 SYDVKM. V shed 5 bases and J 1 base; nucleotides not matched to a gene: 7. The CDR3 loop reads CASSPWSGGNYGYTF. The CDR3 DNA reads TGTGCCAGCAGTCCATGGTCAGGGGGTAACTATGGCTACACCTTC.

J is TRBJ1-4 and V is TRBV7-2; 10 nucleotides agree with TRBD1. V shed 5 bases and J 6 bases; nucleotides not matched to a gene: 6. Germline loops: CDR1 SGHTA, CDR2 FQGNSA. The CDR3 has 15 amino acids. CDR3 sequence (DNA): TGTGCCAGCAGCACTTTCGGGACAGGGGATGAAAAACTGTTTTTT. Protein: CASSTFGTGDEKLFF.

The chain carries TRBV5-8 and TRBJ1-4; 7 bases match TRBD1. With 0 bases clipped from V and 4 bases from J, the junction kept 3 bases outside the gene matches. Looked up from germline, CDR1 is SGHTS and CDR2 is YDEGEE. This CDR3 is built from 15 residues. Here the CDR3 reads CASSLGQGGNEKLFF. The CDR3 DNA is TGTGCCAGCAGCTTGGGACAGGGCGGTAATGAAAAACTGTTTTTT.

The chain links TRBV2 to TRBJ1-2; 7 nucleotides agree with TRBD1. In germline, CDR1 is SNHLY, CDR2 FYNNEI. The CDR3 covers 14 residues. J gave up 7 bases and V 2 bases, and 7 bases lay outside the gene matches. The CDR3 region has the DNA TGTGCCAGCAGTGAAACGATGGCAGGGGGTGGCTACACCTTC. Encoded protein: CASSETMAGGGYTF. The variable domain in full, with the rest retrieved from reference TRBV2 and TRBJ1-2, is EPEVTQTPSHQVTQMGQEVILRCVPISNHLYFYWYRQILGQKVEFLVSFYNNEISEKSEIFDDQFSVERPDGSNFTLKIRSTKLEDSAMYFCASSETMAGGGYTFGSGTRLTVV.

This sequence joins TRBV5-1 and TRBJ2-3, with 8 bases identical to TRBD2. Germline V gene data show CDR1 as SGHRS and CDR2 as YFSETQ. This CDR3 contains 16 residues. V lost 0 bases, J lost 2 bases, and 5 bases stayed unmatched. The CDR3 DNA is TGCGCCAGCAGCTTGGGAAATAGCGGGGTCACAGATACGCAGTATTTT. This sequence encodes CASSLGNSGVTDTQYF.

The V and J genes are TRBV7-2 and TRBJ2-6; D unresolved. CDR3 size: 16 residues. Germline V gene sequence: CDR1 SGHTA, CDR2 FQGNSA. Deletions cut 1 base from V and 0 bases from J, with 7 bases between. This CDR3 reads CASSLVGFSGANVLTF. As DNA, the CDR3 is TGTGCCAGCAGCTTAGTCGGGTTCTCTGGGGCCAACGTCCTGACTTTC.

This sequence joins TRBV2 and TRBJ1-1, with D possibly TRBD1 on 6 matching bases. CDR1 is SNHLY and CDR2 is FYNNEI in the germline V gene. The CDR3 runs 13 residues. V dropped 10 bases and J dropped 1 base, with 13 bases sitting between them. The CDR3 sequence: CATVTGPNTEAFF. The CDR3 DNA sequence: TGTGCCACCGTGACAGGTCCGAACACTGAAGCTTTCTTT.

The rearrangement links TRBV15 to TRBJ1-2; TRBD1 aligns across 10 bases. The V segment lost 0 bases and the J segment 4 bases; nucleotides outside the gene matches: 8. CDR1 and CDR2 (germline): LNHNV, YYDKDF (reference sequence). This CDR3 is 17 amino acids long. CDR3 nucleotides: TGTGCCACCAGCAGAGAGGTGGGACAGGGGATTTTCTATGGCTACACCTTC. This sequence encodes CATSREVGQGIFYGYTF.

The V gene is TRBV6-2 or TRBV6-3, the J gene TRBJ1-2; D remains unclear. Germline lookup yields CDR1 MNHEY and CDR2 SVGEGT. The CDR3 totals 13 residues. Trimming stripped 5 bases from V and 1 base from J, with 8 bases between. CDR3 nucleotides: TGTGCCAGCAGTACGACACATAACTATGGCTACACCTTC. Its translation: CASSTTHNYGYTF.

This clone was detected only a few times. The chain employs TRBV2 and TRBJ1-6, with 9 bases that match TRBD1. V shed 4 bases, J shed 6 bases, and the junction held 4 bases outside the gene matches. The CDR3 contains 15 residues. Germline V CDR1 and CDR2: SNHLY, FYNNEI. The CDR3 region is CASSGQGVLNSPLHF. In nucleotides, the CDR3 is TGTGCCAGCAGTGGACAGGGGGTTCTTAATTCACCCCTCCACTTT.